This T cell receptor beta chain was recovered during a study of technical replicates of blood from several donors. CDR3 length: 13 residues. V lost 4 bases to trimming and J lost 5 bases, with 14 bases between them. Germline CDR1 reads GTSNPN; CDR2 reads SVGIG (reference sequence). Measured with immunoSEQ multiplex PCR; TCRdb has only the in-frame clones, and not every one. This sample yields 75,000 to 95,000 clones, of which over 90% are seen a single time; approximately 0.24% belongs to the top ten. Sequencing was done on a sample of T cells isolated from PBMCs. This clonotype was sampled from a human donor in good health. The rearrangement joins TRBV30 to TRBJ2-5, with D maybe TRBD1 (7 bases). CDR3 residues: CAWNAGGYETQYF. The DNA of the CDR3 is TGTGCCTGGAACGCAGGGGGGTACGAGACCCAGTACTTC.